This record covers a single T cell receptor (beta chain). Its antigen is still unknown. Whole-study findings and limits: In terms of TCR gene usage, tumor memory CD4+ T cells clustered together with blood and lymph node memory CD4+ cells, as well as with lymph node naive CD4+ cells. The larger cohort examined one V-J beta rearrangement, not whole repertoires.

CD4+CD45RO+CD25- cells were isolated as memory CD4+ T cells. There are 16 residues in the CDR3. V was cut by 5 bases and J by 0 bases, with 16 bases left in between. Germline CDR1 is MDHEN and CDR2 is SYDVKM. Constant-region reverse primers amplified full-length variable regions, followed by semi-nested Nested Universal Primer A PCR. TCRdb independently ran MiXCR on the 5' RACE reads; one entry per CDR3 protein. Of some 8,000 distinct CDR3 sequences listed, around 53% are singletons. The chain joins TRBV28 to TRBJ1-1, with D unresolved. The sample was memory CD4+ T cells sorted from a lymph node. Subset described: memory CD4+ T cells, CD4+CD45RO+CD25-. This sequence was found in a female donor with breast cancer. The CDR3 loop reads CASSTPWLAVNTEAFF. In DNA, the CDR3 is TGTGCCAGCAGTACCCCCTGGTTAGCAGTGAACACTGAAGCTTTCTTT.